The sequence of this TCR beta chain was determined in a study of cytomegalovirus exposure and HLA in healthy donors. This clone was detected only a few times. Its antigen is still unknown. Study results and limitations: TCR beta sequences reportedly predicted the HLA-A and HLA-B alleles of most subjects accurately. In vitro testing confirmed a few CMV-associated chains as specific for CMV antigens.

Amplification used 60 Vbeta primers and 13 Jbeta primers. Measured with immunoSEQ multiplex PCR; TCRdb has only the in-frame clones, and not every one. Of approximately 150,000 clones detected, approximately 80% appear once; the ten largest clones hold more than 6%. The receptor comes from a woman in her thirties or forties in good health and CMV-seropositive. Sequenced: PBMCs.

The CDR3: CASSEGLYEQYF. The CDR3 DNA is TGTGCCAGCAGCGAGGGACTTTACGAGCAGTACTTC. The chain combines TRBV13 with TRBJ2-7, with D tentatively TRBD2 (6 bases). V lost 5 bases, J lost 4 bases, and 9 bases lay in between. Germline V gives CDR1 PRHDT, CDR2 FYEKMQ (reference sequence). This CDR3 region has 12 residues. Looking up the rest from reference TRBV13 and TRBJ2-7 gives the full variable domain: AAGVIQSPRHLIKEKRETATLKCYPIPRHDTVYWYQQGPGQDPQFLISFYEKMQSDKGSIPDRFSAQQFSDYHSELNMSSLELGDSALYFCASSEGLYEQYFGPGTRLTVT.